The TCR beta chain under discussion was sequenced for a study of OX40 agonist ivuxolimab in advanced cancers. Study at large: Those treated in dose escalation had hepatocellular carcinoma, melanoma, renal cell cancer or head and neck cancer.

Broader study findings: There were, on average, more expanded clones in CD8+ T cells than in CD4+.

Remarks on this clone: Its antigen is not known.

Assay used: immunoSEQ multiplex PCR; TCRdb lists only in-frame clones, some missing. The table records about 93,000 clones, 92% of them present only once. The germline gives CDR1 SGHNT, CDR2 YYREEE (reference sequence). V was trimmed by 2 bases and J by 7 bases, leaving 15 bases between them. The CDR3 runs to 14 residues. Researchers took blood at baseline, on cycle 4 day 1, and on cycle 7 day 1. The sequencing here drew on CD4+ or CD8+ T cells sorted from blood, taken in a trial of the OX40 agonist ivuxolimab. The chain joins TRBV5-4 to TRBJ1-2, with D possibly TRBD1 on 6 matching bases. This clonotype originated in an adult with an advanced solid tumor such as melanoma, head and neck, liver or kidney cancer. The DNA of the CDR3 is TGTGCCAGCAGCTTCCGGCAGGGGAGGCTTGGCTACACCTTC. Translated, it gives CASSFRQGRLGYTF.